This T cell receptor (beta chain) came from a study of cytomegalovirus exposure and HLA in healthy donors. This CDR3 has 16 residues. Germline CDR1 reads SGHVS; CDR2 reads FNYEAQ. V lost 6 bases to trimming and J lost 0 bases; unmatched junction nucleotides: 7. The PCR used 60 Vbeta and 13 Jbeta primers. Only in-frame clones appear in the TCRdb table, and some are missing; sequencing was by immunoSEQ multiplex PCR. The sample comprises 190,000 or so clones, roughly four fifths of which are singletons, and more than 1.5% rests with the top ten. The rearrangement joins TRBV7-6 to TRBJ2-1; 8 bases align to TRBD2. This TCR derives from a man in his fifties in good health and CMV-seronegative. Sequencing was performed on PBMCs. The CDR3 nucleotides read TGTGCCAGCAGTTCCACTAGCGGAGACTCCTACAATGAGCAGTTCTTC. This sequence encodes CASSSTSGDSYNEQFF.